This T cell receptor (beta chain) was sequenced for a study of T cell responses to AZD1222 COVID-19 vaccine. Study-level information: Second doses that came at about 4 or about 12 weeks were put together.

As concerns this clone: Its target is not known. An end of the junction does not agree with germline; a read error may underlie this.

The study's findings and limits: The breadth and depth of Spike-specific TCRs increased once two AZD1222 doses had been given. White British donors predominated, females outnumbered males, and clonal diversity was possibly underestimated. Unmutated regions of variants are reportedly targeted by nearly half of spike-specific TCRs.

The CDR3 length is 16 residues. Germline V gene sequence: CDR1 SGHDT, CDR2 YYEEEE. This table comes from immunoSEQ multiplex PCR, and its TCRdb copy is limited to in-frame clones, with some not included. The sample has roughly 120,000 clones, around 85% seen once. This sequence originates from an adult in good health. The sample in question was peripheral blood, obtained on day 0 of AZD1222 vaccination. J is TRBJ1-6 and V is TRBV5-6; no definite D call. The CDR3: CASSLVSATYHSPLHF. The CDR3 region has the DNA TGTGCCAGCAGCTTGGTGTCGGCAACCTATCATTCACCCCTCCACTTT. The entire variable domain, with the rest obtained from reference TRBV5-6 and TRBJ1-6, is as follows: DAGVTQSPTHLIKTRGQQVTLRCSPKSGHDTVSWYQQALGQGPQFIFQYYEEEERQRGNFPDRFSGHQFPNYSSELNVNALLLGDSALYLCASSLVSATYHSPLHFGNGTRLTVT.